The 27 T cell receptor beta chains below were found in one sample sequenced in a study of blood T cell repertoires in COVID-19. The protocol was immunoSEQ multiplex PCR, while the TCRdb copy is restricted to in-frame clones and leaves out a portion. The data show some 64,000 clones, with more than 55% seen just once and approximately 50% held by the top ten. The sample consisted of PBMCs or T cells enriched from blood (not recorded which). These receptors originate from an older woman who had been exposed to COVID-19.

The V gene is TRBV5-1, the J gene TRBJ1-1, with a tentative D call TRBD1 (5 bases). The CDR3 runs 14 residues. The V gene's germline CDR1 is SGHRS and CDR2 YFSETQ. With 0 bases removed from V and 0 bases from J, the gap between germline ends came to 6 bases. The CDR3: CASSLGQMNTEAFF. The DNA of the CDR3 is TGCGCCAGCAGCTTGGGACAGATGAACACTGAAGCTTTCTTT.

V is TRBV2 and J is TRBJ2-1; the D gene is possibly TRBD1 (6 bases). V was shortened by 8 bases and J by 5 bases, with 10 bases between the two germline ends. This CDR3 comprises 12 residues. CDR1 SNHLY and CDR2 FYNNEI come from the germline V gene. CDR3 DNA: TGTGCCAGCCTTGACAGGAACAATGAGCAGTTCTTC. Its translation: CASLDRNNEQFF.

The chain joins TRBV5-4 to TRBJ2-1, with D maybe TRBD1 (6 bases). V lost 1 base, J lost 6 bases, and 8 bases lay in between. The germline V gene has CDR1 SGHNT and CDR2 YYREEE (reference sequence). The CDR3 is 13 amino acids. The CDR3 spells CASSLSRGNEQFF. The DNA of the CDR3 is TGTGCCAGCAGCTTGAGCAGGGGCAATGAGCAGTTCTTC.

V and J are TRBV19 and TRBJ2-5; 7 positions agree with TRBD1. The CDR3 contains 11 residues. Germline CDR1 and CDR2: LNHDA and SQIVND (reference sequence). Germline trimming cut 7 bases from V and 5 bases from J; bases unmatched to any gene: 1. In DNA, the CDR3 is TGTGCCAGTAAACAGGGGGAGACCCAGTACTTC. Amino acids: CASKQGETQYF.

This chain uses TRBV10-1 with TRBJ2-4; D is ambiguous. V lost 3 bases and J 1 base, leaving 13 bases between the germline ends. The V gene's germline CDR1 is WNHNN and CDR2 SYGVQD (reference sequence). This CDR3 is built from 16 residues. CDR3 DNA: TGCGCCAGCAGTGAAGTTTTCCCTGAGGCCAAAAACATTCAGTACTTC. It codes for CASSEVFPEAKNIQYF.

This clone was observed a few times. The V gene is TRBV30, the J gene TRBJ2-1, with 11 bases matching TRBD2. The V and J ends lost 0 bases and 8 bases, in that order; junction bases with no gene match: 12. Germline CDR1 is GTSNPN and CDR2 is SVGIG (reference sequence). The CDR3 sequence is 17 residues long. The CDR3 DNA sequence: TGTGCCTGGAGTGTACGAGGACCCAGACTAGCGGGGTATGAGCAGTTCTTC. Translated, it gives CAWSVRGPRLAGYEQFF.

V and J are TRBV7-9 and TRBJ1-6, with TRBD1 as a possible D gene (5 bases). V was cut by 5 bases and J by 4 bases, with 9 bases left in between. CDR1 and CDR2 from the germline V gene are SEHNR and FQNEAQ (reference sequence). There are 14 residues in the CDR3. CDR3 sequence (DNA): TGTGCCAGCAGCCTAGACAGATATAATTCACCCCTCCACTTT. This encodes CASSLDRYNSPLHF.

The chain recombines TRBV24-1 with TRBJ2-1; no clear D gene. Germline V lookup: CDR1 KGHDR, CDR2 SFDVKD. Deletions cut 0 bases from V and 9 bases from J, with 14 bases between. This CDR3 spans 15 amino acids. CDR3 residues: CATSDLRGEVGEQFF. In DNA, the CDR3 is TGTGCCACCAGTGATTTGCGCGGAGAGGTCGGTGAGCAGTTCTTC.

This chain joins TRBV30 and TRBJ1-2; D ambiguous. V lost 4 bases, J lost 4 bases, and 13 bases lay in between. CDR3 size: 13 residues. CDR1 and CDR2 (germline): GTSNPN, SVGIG (reference sequence). The CDR3 region has the DNA TGTGCCTGGACTATGGGAGAATCCTATGGCTACACCTTC. This translates into CAWTMGESYGYTF.

The chain couples TRBV5-4 to TRBJ2-1; possibly TRBD2 for D (5 bases). The germline CDR1 and CDR2 sequences are SGHNT and YYREEE (reference sequence). Trimming stripped 4 bases from V and 2 bases from J, with 25 bases between. There are 19 residues in the CDR3. CDR3 sequence (DNA): TGTGCCAGCAGCCCGTTCCTCCGCGGGCGCAGCGAAACCTACAATGAGCAGTTCTTC. It codes for CASSPFLRGRSETYNEQFF.

In its sample, this clone was seen a few times. The rearrangement uses TRBV7-2 and TRBJ2-5, with a weak D call TRBD1 (8 bases). This CDR3 has 13 residues. The germline V and J ends were trimmed by 4 bases and 4 bases, with 10 bases remaining between them. The germline gives CDR1 SGHTA, CDR2 FQGNSA. The CDR3, as DNA: TGTGCCAGCAGCTACAGGGGGGGAGAGACCCAGTACTTC. The encoded protein is CASSYRGGETQYF.

The chain combines TRBV10-2 with TRBJ2-7; D is possibly TRBD1 (5 bases). The V and J ends lost 2 bases and 6 bases respectively, with 14 bases between them. The CDR3 is 14 amino acids. Looked up from germline, CDR1 is WSHSY and CDR2 is SAAADI. CDR3 coding DNA: TGCGCCAGCAGTGAGCGGGCGACAGAAGGCGAGCAGTACTTC. Its protein is CASSERATEGEQYF.

This rearrangement joins TRBV14 to TRBJ1-2, with no clear D. Germline V lookup: CDR1 SGHDN, CDR2 FVKESK. The CDR3 is made up of 14 amino acids. Between the trimmed V and J ends, which lost 3 bases and 3 bases, there was a span of 11 bases. In nucleotides, the CDR3 is TGTGCCAGCAGCCAGCAACCAGGCGACTATGGCTACACCTTC. Its protein product is CASSQQPGDYGYTF.

This rearrangement joins TRBV28 to TRBJ1-5; 7 nucleotides line up with TRBD1. The CDR3 has 15 amino acids. Trimming removed 6 bases from V and 5 bases from J; junction bases left unmatched: 10. Germline CDR1 MDHEN, CDR2 SYDVKM. CDR3 DNA: TGTGCCAGCAGCCCCCTGGACAGGTTTTATCAGCCCCAGCATTTT. Translated, it gives CASSPLDRFYQPQHF.

The chain uses TRBV5-1 and TRBJ2-4, with TRBD2 matching over 11 bases. The CDR3 length is 16 residues. Germline V gene data show CDR1 as SGHRS and CDR2 as YFSETQ. The trim removed 4 bases at V and 3 bases at J, leaving 6 bases unmatched. The chain's CDR3 is CASSPGTSGFKNIQYF. In DNA form, the CDR3 reads TGCGCCAGCAGCCCCGGGACTAGCGGATTCAAAAACATTCAGTACTTC.

The V and J genes are TRBV18 and TRBJ1-5; TRBD1 is a possible D gene (5 bases). Germline CDR1 KGHSH, CDR2 LQKENI. The CDR3 is 18 residues long. V lost 2 bases and J lost 2, with 19 bases in between. Here the CDR3 DNA reads TGTGCCAGCTCACCAGCACCGCTCAGGGTTCGCGGCAATCAGCCCCAGCATTTT. Translating gives CASSPAPLRVRGNQPQHF.

This chain links TRBV30 with TRBJ2-7; the D is unclear. The length of the CDR3 is 13 residues. V lost 0 bases and J lost 3, with 9 bases in between. From germline, CDR1 is GTSNPN and CDR2 SVGIG (reference sequence). CDR3 nucleotides: TGTGCCTGGAGTGTAATCGGTTACTACGAGCAGTACTTC. Amino acid sequence: CAWSVIGYYEQYF.

The chain has TRBV18 and TRBJ1-4, with D hard to call. Looked up from germline, CDR1 is KGHSH and CDR2 is LQKENI. V was trimmed by 3 bases and J by 8 bases, leaving 10 bases between them. The CDR3 length is 13 residues. In DNA form, the CDR3 reads TGTGCCAGCTCACCGAGGGAAAGGGAAAAACTGTTTTTT. Protein sequence: CASSPREREKLFF. Full variable domain (outside the CDR3, taken from reference TRBV18 and TRBJ1-4): NAGVMQNPRHLVRRRGQEARLRCSPMKGHSHVYWYRQLPEEGLKFMVYLQKENIIDESGMPKERFSAEFPKEGPSILRIQQVVRGDSAAYFCASSPREREKLFFGSGTQLSVL.

This clone has a single count. The genes are TRBV7-9 and TRBJ1-1; 10 bases line up with TRBD1. This CDR3 contains 15 residues. Germline CDR1 is SEHNR and CDR2 is FQNEAQ (reference sequence). Trimming removed 1 base from V and 7 bases from J; junction bases left unmatched: 6. CDR3: CASSLVRDRGGEAFF. In nucleotides, the CDR3 is TGTGCCAGCAGCTTAGTTCGGGACAGGGGAGGTGAAGCTTTCTTT.

The table lists this clone with a few counts. The chain uses TRBV2 and TRBJ1-4; D is unclear. Trimming shortened V by 7 bases and J by 2 bases, and 14 bases separated the two germline ends. The CDR3 sequence is 15 residues long. Per the germline V gene, CDR1 is SNHLY and CDR2 is FYNNEI. CDR3 residues: CASNKRPLTNEKLFF. The CDR3, as DNA: TGTGCCAGCAACAAACGCCCTCTCACTAATGAAAAACTGTTTTTT.

The chain links TRBV19 to TRBJ2-3, with a weak D call TRBD1 (5 bases). This CDR3 region has 15 residues. With 9 bases removed from V and 2 bases from J, the gap between germline ends came to 18 bases. In germline, CDR1 is LNHDA, CDR2 SQIVND (reference sequence). CDR3 amino acids: CASTDRRLTTDTQYF. DNA for the CDR3: TGTGCCAGCACCGACAGACGCCTTACCACAGATACGCAGTATTTT.

The chain uses TRBV7-6 and TRBJ2-2, with D perhaps TRBD2 (5 bases). Germline assignment: CDR1 SGHVS and CDR2 FNYEAQ. V lost 5 bases to trimming and J lost 7 bases, with 11 bases between them. The length of the CDR3 is 13 residues. The CDR3 sequence: CASSTRLSGELFF. Written as DNA, the CDR3 is TGTGCCAGCAGCACTAGGCTCAGCGGGGAGCTGTTTTTT.

The chain uses TRBV7-9 and TRBJ2-5, with TRBD2 matching over 8 bases. The CDR3 totals 16 residues. The J segment lost 6 bases and the V segment lost 1 base, leaving 10 bases of the junction unmatched. Germline V lookup: CDR1 SEHNR, CDR2 FQNEAQ (reference sequence). As DNA, the CDR3 is TGTGCCAGCAGCTTAGTTGGGTCGGCGGGGGGACAGACCCAGTACTTC. It specifies CASSLVGSAGGQTQYF. Full variable domain (missing parts from reference TRBV7-9 and TRBJ2-5): DTGVSQNPRHKITKRGQNVTFRCDPISEHNRLYWYRQTLGQGPEFLTYFQNEAQLEKSRLLSDRFSAERPKGSFSTLEIQRTEQGDSAMYLCASSLVGSAGGQTQYFGPGTRLLVL.

The chain carries TRBV11-3 and TRBJ2-7, with a tentative D call TRBD1 (5 bases). This CDR3 has 13 amino acids. Trimming removed 3 bases from V and 3 bases from J, with 9 bases in between. Looked up from germline, CDR1 is SGHNT and CDR2 is YENEEA. The CDR3 nucleotides read TGTGCCAGCAGCTTGGGGCCAAACTACGAGCAGTACTTC. It codes for CASSLGPNYEQYF.

The V call is TRBV5-1, the J call TRBJ2-1; TRBD2 is a possible D gene (6 bases). Trimming cost V 3 bases and J 6 bases, with 16 bases left between them. Germline assignment: CDR1 SGHRS and CDR2 YFSETQ. The CDR3 runs 15 residues. CDR3 in amino acids: CASSSRDSALNEQFF. CDR3 nucleotide sequence: TGCGCCAGCAGCTCTCGGGACTCAGCCCTCAATGAGCAGTTCTTC.

This chain joins TRBV10-3 and TRBJ1-1; D might be TRBD1 (5 bases). Between the trimmed V and J ends, which lost 6 bases and 1 base, there was a span of 12 bases. CDR1 ENHRY and CDR2 SYGVKD come from the germline V gene. CDR3 length equals 14 residues. The CDR3 here is CAISRGSGNTEAFF. The CDR3 region has the DNA TGTGCCATCAGCCGGGGGTCTGGGAACACTGAAGCTTTCTTT.

The chain recombines TRBV19 with TRBJ1-2; D is possibly TRBD1 (5 bases). The CDR3 covers 15 residues. Per the germline V gene, CDR1 is LNHDA and CDR2 is SQIVND (reference sequence). V lost 3 bases and J 4 bases, leaving 15 bases between the germline ends. DNA for the CDR3: TGTGCCAGTAGTATTGGGCAGGGAGGTGGCTATGGCTACACCTTC. Protein: CASSIGQGGGYGYTF.